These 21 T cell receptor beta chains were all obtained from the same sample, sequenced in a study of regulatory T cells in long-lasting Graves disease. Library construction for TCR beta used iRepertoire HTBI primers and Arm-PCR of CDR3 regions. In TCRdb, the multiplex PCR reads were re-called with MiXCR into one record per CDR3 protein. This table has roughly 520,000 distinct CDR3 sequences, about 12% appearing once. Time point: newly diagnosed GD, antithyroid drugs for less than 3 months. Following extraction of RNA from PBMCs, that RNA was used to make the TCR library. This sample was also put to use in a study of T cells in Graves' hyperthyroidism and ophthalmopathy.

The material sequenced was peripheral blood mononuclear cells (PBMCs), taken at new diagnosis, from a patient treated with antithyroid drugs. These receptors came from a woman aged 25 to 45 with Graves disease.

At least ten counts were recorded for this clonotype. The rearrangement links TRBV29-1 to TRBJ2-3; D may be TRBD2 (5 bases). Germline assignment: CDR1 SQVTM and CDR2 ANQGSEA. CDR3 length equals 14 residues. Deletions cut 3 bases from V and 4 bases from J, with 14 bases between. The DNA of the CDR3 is TGCAGCGTTGATGGGCAAGGAGGTCCAGATACGCAGTATTTT. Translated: CSVDGQGGPDTQYF.

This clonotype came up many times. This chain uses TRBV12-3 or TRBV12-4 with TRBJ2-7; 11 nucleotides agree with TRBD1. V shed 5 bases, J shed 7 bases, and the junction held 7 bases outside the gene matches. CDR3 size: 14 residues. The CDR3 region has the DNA TGTGCCAGCAGTCTCACCGGGACAGGGGGGGAGCAGTACTTC. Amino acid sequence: CASSLTGTGGEQYF.

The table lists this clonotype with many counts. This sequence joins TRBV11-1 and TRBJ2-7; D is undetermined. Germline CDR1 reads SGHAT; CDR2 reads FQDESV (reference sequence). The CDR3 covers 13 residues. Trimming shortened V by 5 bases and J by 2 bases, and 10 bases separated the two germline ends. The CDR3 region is CASSIGRAYEQYF. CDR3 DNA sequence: TGTGCCAGCAGCATTGGCAGAGCCTACGAGCAGTACTTC.

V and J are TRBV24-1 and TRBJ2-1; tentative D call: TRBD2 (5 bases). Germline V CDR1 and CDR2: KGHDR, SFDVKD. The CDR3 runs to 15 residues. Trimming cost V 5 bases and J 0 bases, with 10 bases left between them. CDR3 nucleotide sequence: TGTGCCACCAGTGCCAGCGGTAGCTCCTACAATGAGCAGTTCTTC. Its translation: CATSASGSSYNEQFF.

The CDR3 is CATSRDLGSRAGEQYF. In DNA form, the CDR3 reads TGTGCCACCAGCAGAGATCTGGGTTCACGAGCGGGCGAGCAGTACTTC. The chain employs TRBV15 and TRBJ2-7; D perhaps matches TRBD2 (6 bases). The V gene's germline CDR1 is LNHNV and CDR2 YYDKDF (reference sequence). The CDR3 runs to 16 residues. Deletions cut 0 bases from V and 6 bases from J, with 18 bases between. Using reference TRBV15 and TRBJ2-7 for the parts outside the CDR3, the full variable domain is DAMVIQNPRYQVTQFGKPVTLSCSQTLNHNVMYWYQQKSSQAPKLLFHYYDKDFNNEADTPDNFQSRRPNTSFCFLDIRSPGLGDTAMYLCATSRDLGSRAGEQYFGPGTRLTVT.

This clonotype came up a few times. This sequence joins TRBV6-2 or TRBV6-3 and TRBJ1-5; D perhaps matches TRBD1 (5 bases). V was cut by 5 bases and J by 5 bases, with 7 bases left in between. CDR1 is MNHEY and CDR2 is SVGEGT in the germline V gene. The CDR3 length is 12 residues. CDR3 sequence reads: CASSHRYQPQHF. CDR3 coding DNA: TGTGCCAGCAGTCACAGGTATCAGCCCCAGCATTTT.

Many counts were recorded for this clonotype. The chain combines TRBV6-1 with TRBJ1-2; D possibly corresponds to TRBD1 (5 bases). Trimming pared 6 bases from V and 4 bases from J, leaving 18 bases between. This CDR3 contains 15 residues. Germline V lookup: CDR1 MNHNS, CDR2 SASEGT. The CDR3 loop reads CASRTDFDFPYGYTF. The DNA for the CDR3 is TGTGCCAGCAGGACAGACTTCGACTTTCCCTATGGCTACACCTTC.

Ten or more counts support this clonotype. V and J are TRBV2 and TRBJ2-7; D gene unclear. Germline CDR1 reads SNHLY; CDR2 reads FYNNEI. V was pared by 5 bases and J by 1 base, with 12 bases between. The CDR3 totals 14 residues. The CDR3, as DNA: TGTGCCAGCAGTCCAGCATCGGTATCCTACGAGCAGTACTTC. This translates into CASSPASVSYEQYF.

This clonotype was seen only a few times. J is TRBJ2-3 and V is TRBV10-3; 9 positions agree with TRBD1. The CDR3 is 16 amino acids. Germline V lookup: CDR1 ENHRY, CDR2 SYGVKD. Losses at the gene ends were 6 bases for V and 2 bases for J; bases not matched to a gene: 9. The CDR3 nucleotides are TGTGCCATCAGCCCCCAGACAGGGGGAACCACAGATACGCAGTATTTT. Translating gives CAISPQTGGTTDTQYF.

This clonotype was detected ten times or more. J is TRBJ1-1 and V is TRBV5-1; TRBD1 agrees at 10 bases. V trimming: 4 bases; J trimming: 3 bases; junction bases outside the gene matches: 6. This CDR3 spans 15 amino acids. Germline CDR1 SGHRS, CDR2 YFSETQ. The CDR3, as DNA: TGCGCCAGCAGCCCTGAGGGACAGGGGTACACTGAAGCTTTCTTT. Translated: CASSPEGQGYTEAFF.

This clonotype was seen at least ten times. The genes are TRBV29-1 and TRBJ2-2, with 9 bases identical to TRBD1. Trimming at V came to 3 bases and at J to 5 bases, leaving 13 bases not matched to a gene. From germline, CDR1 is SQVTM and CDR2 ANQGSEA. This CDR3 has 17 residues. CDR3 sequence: CSVDRPAGQGGTGELFF. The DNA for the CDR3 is TGCAGCGTTGATCGTCCGGCGGGACAGGGTGGGACCGGGGAGCTGTTTTTT.

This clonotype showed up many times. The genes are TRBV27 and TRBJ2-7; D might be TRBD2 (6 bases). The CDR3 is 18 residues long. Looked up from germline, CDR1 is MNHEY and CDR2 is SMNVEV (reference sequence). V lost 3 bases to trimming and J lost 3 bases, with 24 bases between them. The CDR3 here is CASSFPGLPSLRDYEQYF. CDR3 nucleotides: TGTGCCAGCAGTTTTCCGGGACTTCCTAGCTTAAGGGACTACGAGCAGTACTTC.

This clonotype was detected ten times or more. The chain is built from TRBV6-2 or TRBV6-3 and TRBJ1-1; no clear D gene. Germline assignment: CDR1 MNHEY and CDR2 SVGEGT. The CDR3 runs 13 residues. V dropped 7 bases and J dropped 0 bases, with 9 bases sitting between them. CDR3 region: CASKNSMNTEAFF. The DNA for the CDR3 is TGTGCCAGCAAAAACAGTATGAACACTGAAGCTTTCTTT.

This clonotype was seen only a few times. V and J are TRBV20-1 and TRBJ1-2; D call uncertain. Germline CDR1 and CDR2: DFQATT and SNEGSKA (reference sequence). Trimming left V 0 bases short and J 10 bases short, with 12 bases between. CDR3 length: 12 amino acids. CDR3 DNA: TGCAGTGCTAGAGATCTACGGCCACTCTACACCTTC. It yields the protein CSARDLRPLYTF.

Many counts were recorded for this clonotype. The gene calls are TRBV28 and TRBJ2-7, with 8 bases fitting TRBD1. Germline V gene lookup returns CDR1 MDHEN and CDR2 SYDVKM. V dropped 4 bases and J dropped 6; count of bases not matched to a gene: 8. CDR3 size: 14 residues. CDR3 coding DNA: TGTGCCAGCAGTTGGACAGGGTTCTGGGGCGAGCAGTACTTC. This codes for CASSWTGFWGEQYF.

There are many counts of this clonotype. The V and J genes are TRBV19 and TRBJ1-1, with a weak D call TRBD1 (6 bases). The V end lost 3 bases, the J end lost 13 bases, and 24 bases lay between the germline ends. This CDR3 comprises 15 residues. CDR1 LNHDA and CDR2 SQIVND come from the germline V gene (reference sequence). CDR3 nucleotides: TGTGCCAGTAGTATGGGTACAGGGCGAAGGACTAATGATTTCTTT. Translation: CASSMGTGRRTNDFF.

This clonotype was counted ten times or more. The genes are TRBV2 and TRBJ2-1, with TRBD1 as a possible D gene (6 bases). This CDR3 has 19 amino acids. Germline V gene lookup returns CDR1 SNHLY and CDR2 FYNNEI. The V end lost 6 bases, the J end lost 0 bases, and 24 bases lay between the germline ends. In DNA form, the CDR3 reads TGTGCCAGCAGGTCCAGGGGTATTCCGAGTCGGAGCTCCTACAATGAGCAGTTCTTC. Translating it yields CASRSRGIPSRSSYNEQFF.

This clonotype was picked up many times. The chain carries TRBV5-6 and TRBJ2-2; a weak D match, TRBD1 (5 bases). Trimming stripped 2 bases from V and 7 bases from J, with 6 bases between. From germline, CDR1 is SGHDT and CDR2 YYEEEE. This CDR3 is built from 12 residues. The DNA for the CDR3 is TGTGCCAGCAGCTTCGACAGCGGGGAGCTGTTTTTT. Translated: CASSFDSGELFF.

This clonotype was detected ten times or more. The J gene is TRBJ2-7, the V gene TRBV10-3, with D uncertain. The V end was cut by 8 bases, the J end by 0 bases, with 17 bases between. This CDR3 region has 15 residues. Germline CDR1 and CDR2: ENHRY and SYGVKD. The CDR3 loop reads CAIGSTTSLSYEQYF. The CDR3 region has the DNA TGTGCCATCGGGTCCACCACATCGCTCTCCTACGAGCAGTACTTC.

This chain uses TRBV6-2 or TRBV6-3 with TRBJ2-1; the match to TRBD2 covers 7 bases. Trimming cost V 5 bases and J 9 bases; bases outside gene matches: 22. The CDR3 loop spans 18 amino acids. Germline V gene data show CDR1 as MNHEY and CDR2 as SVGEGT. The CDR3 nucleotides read TGTGCCAGCAGTCAATCCCCCGGACTATGGCGGGAGAACGGTGAGCAGTTCTTC. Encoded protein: CASSQSPGLWRENGEQFF.

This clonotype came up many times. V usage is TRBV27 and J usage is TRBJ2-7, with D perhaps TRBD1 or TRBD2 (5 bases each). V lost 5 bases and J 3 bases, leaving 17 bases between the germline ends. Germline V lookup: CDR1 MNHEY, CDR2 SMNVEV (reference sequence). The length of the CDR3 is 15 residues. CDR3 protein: CASSPLWGNRYEQYF. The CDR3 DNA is TGTGCCAGCAGTCCCCTCTGGGGGAACCGCTACGAGCAGTACTTC.